This passage covers 8 T cell receptor beta chains from one sample sequenced in a study of blood T cell repertoires in COVID-19. Profiled with immunoSEQ multiplex PCR; TCRdb holds only in-frame clones, not every one. The sample holds roughly 150,000 clones; approximately 79% are singletons and the top ten take around 20%. The sequenced sample consisted of peripheral blood. These receptors all stem from a woman of 80 years or more with acute or convalescent COVID-19.

The chain employs TRBV3-1 (or the pseudogene TRBV3-2) and TRBJ2-7; 10 bases line up with TRBD1. The V gene end was trimmed by 4 bases and the J gene end by 3 bases; junction bases not matched to a gene: 6. The CDR3 runs 15 residues. CDR1 and CDR2 (germline): LGHDT, YNNKEL (reference sequence). The CDR3: CASSRGTGVFYEQYF. Written as DNA, the CDR3 is TGTGCCAGCAGCCGCGGGACAGGGGTTTTCTACGAGCAGTACTTC.

This rearrangement joins TRBV7-2 to TRBJ1-6; 7 bases are a match to TRBD1. The CDR3 runs to 14 residues. CDR1 is SGHTA and CDR2 is FQGNSA in the germline V gene. V was pared by 5 bases and J by 5 bases, with 3 bases of the junction left unmatched. In DNA form, the CDR3 reads TGTGCCAGCAGCCCGGGACAGAATAATTCACCCCTCCACTTT. Its protein is CASSPGQNNSPLHF.

This chain joins TRBV9 and TRBJ2-3; the match to TRBD1 covers 7 bases. This CDR3 comprises 16 residues. V lost 4 bases, J lost 0 bases, and 8 bases stayed unmatched. The germline CDR1 and CDR2 sequences are SGDLS and YYNGEE. As DNA, the CDR3 is TGTGCCAGCAGCACAGGGGACAAGACTAGCACAGATACGCAGTATTTT. Protein: CASSTGDKTSTDTQYF.

This chain connects TRBV6-2 or TRBV6-3 to TRBJ1-2; weak D call: TRBD1 (6 bases). The ends were cut back, 2 bases at V and 2 bases at J, with 6 bases in the middle. Germline CDR1 and CDR2: MNHEY and SVGEGT. This CDR3 spans 13 amino acids. In nucleotides, the CDR3 is TGTGCCAGCAGTTACACAGGGAACTATGGCTACACCTTC. Protein product: CASSYTGNYGYTF.

V is TRBV10-3 and J is TRBJ2-5; 9 bases align to TRBD2. The CDR3 has 13 amino acids. Germline values: CDR1 ENHRY, CDR2 SYGVKD. V was clipped by 4 bases and J by 3 bases; unmatched bases: 0. CDR3 DNA: TGTGCCATCAGTGCTAGCGGGGAAGAGACCCAGTACTTC. It specifies CAISASGEETQYF.

The V gene is TRBV4-1, the J gene TRBJ1-2; a possible D gene is TRBD1 (5 bases). Trimming stripped 5 bases from V and 0 bases from J, with 22 bases between. The CDR3 is 18 amino acids. Germline assignment: CDR1 MGHRA and CDR2 YSYEKL. The CDR3 DNA follows: TGCGCCAGCAGCTCAAGTGGGAGGGGAACCTTCTCTAACTATGGCTACACCTTC. This sequence encodes CASSSSGRGTFSNYGYTF.

The chain carries TRBV7-9 and TRBJ2-5; TRBD2 aligns across 14 bases. With 2 bases clipped from V and 5 bases from J, the junction kept 4 bases outside the gene matches. Germline CDR1 is SEHNR and CDR2 is FQNEAQ (reference sequence). The CDR3 spans 16 residues. The CDR3 sequence is CASSLLTSGGVETQYF. CDR3 in DNA: TGTGCCAGCAGCTTACTGACTAGCGGGGGGGTGGAGACCCAGTACTTC.

CDR3 in DNA: TGCGCCAGCAGAGAACAGGTACTCATGAACACTGAAGCTTTCTTT. Amino acids: CASREQVLMNTEAFF. The V call is TRBV5-1, the J call TRBJ1-1; D perhaps matches TRBD1 (5 bases). Per germline, CDR1 SGHRS and CDR2 YFSETQ. The V end was cut by 5 bases, the J end by 0 bases, with 14 bases between. The CDR3 sequence is 15 residues long. The full variable domain, completed using reference TRBV5-1 and TRBJ1-1, is KAGVTQTPRYLIKTRGQQVTLSCSPISGHRSVSWYQQTPGQGLQFLFEYFSETQRNKGNFPGRFSGRQFSNSRSEMNVSTLELGDSALYLCASREQVLMNTEAFFGQGTRLTVV.